This T cell receptor beta chain was sequenced for a study of radiotherapy plus CTLA-4 blockade in lung cancer. Overall study: With approximately 30% of patients having disease control, objective responses were seen in roughly 18%.

Ipilimumab-mediated CTLA-4 blockade plus focal radiation was given to patients having chemo-refractory metastatic non-small-cell lung cancer. Study-level results: Reports identified early blood T cell clone dynamics, with interferon-beta, as the best response predictor. Clones derived from tumor TCRs expanded in blood after radiotherapy plus ipilimumab.

Concerning this clone itself: The antigen remains undetermined.

Sequenced by immunoSEQ multiplex PCR; TCRdb stores in-frame clones only, minus some. The sample lists about 80,000 clones; more than 85% were seen once. The sequence was collected from a human donor with non-small cell lung cancer who had stable disease on radiotherapy plus ipilimumab. The sample was peripheral blood, taken from a patient treated with radiotherapy plus ipilimumab.

The CDR3: CASSLSGTEAFF. The CDR3 DNA reads as TGTGCCAGCAGCCTATCTGGCACTGAAGCTTTCTTT. The J gene is TRBJ1-1, the V gene TRBV9; D not certain. From germline, CDR1 is SGDLS and CDR2 YYNGEE. Trimming shortened V by 4 bases and J by 4 bases, and 8 bases separated the two germline ends. CDR3 size: 12 residues.